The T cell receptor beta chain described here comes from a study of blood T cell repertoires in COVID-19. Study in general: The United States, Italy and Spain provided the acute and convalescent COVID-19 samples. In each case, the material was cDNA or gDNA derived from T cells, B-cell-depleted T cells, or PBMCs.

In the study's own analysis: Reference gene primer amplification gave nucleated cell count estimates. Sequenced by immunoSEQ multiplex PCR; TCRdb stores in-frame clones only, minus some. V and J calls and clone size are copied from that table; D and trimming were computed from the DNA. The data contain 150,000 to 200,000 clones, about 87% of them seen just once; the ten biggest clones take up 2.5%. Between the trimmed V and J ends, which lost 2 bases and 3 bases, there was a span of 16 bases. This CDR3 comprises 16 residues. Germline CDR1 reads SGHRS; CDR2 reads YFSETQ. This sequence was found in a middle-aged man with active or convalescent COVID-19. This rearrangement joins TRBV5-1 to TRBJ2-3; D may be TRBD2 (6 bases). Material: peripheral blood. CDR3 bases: TGCGCCAGCAGCTTCATTACGGGGGTTGCGACAGATACGCAGTATTTT. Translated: CASSFITGVATDTQYF.